This TCR beta chain is drawn from a study of early T cells in non-severe SARS-CoV-2 infection (TCRdb year 2021). About the study as a whole: Because TCR sequencing relied on bulk RNA taken from unsorted whole blood, pairing of alpha and beta chains was not possible.

This was a case-control study nested in a cohort of healthcare workers in London, UK, who had nasopharyngeal swab PCR tests and blood samples taken every week. Healthcare workers were recruited between 23 and 31 March 2020, during the week of the UK lockdown, and were followed weekly for up to roughly 16 weeks. This clonotype was seen only a few times. It lacks a known antigen. Base qualities were left out, and no much larger clone turns up one base away. The germline V and J ends show losses of 2 bases and 3 bases respectively, and no gene match explains 0 bases of the junction. From the cysteine up to the phenylalanine, the CDR3 has a length of 14 residues. Just CDR3 DNA is preserved here, 42 bases in frame from base 1. CDR1 and CDR2 are drawn from the germline V gene: SGDLS, YYNGEE. Results and caveats for the whole study, not just this receptor: Matching against VDJdb was skewed toward anti-spike CD8 responses, likely underestimated virus-specific expansions, and missed private and CD4 specificities.

Libraries were prepared through 5' RACE. These reads were obtained on a NextSeq 500. In the TCR library protocol, unique molecular identifiers were attached to individual cDNA molecules to correct for PCR bias and sequencing error. TCR alpha and beta chains were both sequenced, and the abundances of alpha and beta sequences in each sample were closely correlated with each other. Concerning the study's data processing: V gene, J gene and CDR3 annotation of TCR sequences was performed with Decombinator V4. TCRs were defined as expanded if a significant change between any two time points was detected under a Poisson model with p below 0.0001. TCR abundances were normalised to the total number of TCRs sequenced per sample and expressed as counts per million. MAIT TCRs were defined by TRAV1-2 paired with TRAJ12, TRAJ20 or TRAJ33, and iNKT TCRs by TRAV10 paired with TRAJ18. VDJdb, accessed on 1 November 2021, was searched for TCRs annotated for CMV, EBV and SARS-CoV-2, and TCRs annotated for more than one antigen were excluded. In TCRdb, the public reads were trimmed at Q25 with fastp and aligned with MiXCR, with productive beta chains retained. Rows with a matching CDR3 protein are joined into one entry that keeps the most common DNA and genes. The V and J calls were not made by the authors but by TCRdb's processing. The sample has about 30,000 distinct CDR3 sequences on record, 3.9% of them singletons. More than 8% of the sample is in the top ten clones.

This chain joins TRBV9 to TRBJ2-1; TRBD2 fits 9 bases in the junction. This TCR was recovered from an adult who was a healthcare worker with PCR-confirmed SARS-CoV-2 infection or an uninfected control (not recorded which). Sequenced input: whole blood. The sequence in DNA is TGTGCCAGCAGCGTTAGCGGGGGCTACAATGAGCAGTTCTTC. Its protein product is CASSVSGGYNEQFF.